The clone carrying this T cell receptor beta chain was observed a single time. This specimen includes other DNA sequences encoding the same CDR3. This specimen comes from a study of shared clonotypes between healthy human individuals. TCRdb's copy holds only in-frame clones and misses some; the assay was immunoSEQ multiplex PCR. This sample has about 1 million clones, with approximately 70% found just once. Investigators divided CD4+ cells into CD45RA+ naive and CD45RA-negative memory subsets. The source is a man younger than 35 in good health. The sample consisted of memory CD4+ T cells sorted from blood. Documented subset: CD45RA-negative fraction.

CDR3 in amino acids: CASSLGGTASYEQYF. DNA for the CDR3: TGTGCCAGCAGCTTAGGTGGGACTGCGTCCTACGAGCAGTACTTC. The chain couples TRBV7-6 to TRBJ2-7; maybe TRBD2 (6 bases). The CDR3 runs to 15 residues. Germline V gives CDR1 SGHVS, CDR2 FNYEAQ. The ends were cut back, 1 base at V and 1 base at J, with 11 bases in the middle.